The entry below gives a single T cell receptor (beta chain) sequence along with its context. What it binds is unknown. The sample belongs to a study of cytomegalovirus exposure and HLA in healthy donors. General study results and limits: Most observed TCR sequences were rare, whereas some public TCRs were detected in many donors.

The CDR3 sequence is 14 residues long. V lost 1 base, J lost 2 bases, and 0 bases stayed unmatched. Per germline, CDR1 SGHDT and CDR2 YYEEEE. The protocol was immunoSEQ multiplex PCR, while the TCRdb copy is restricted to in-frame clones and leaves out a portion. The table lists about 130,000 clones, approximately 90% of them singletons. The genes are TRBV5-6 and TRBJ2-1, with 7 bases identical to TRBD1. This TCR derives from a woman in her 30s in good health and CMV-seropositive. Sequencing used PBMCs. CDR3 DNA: TGTGCCAGCAGCTTGAGGGGGCCCTACAATGAGCAGTTCTTC. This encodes CASSLRGPYNEQFF.